What follows are 18 T cell receptor beta chains derived from one specimen sequenced in a study of cytomegalovirus exposure and HLA in healthy donors (dated by TCRdb to about 2017). Receptor amplification or capture employed the immunoSEQ multiplex PCR assay. For the multiplex PCR, a mixture combining 60 forward primers for TCR Vbeta segments and 13 reverse primers for TCR Jbeta segments was used. TCRdb re-hosts the immuneACCESS table, in-frame sequences only. Its copies lack some clones; in the studies checked, an unresolved V gene accounts for under half of them, and the cause for the rest is not known. This sample holds over 150,000 clones; over 70% were observed only once. The ten biggest clones cover roughly 9.7% of the sample. Specimen: PBMCs. All receptors come from a young man in good health and CMV-seropositive.

The chain combines TRBV6-7 with TRBJ1-3; no clear D. TRBV6-7 is placed among ORFs of uncertain function. CDR3 length: 13 residues. With 6 bases removed from V and 4 bases from J, the gap between germline ends came to 10 bases. In DNA form, the CDR3 reads TGTGCCAGCAGGAAGACTGAGGGAAACACCATATATTTT. Translated, it gives CASRKTEGNTIYF.

The chain has TRBV29-1 and TRBJ2-7; D is undetermined. This CDR3 contains 11 residues. The ends were cut back, 4 bases at V and 5 bases at J, with 9 bases in the middle. Germline V gene data show CDR1 as SQVTM and CDR2 as ANQGSEA. In DNA form, the CDR3 reads TGCAGCGTTGCCAGTCTCCACGAGCAGTACTTC. Its translation: CSVASLHEQYF.

V usage is TRBV25-1 and J usage is TRBJ2-6; 7 positions match TRBD1. The germline CDR1 and CDR2 sequences are MGHDK and SYGVNS. V dropped 6 bases and J dropped 4; count of bases not matched to a gene: 6. The CDR3 spans 15 residues. The CDR3 DNA follows: TGTGCCAGCAGCGTACAGGGGATCGGGGCCAACGTCCTGACTTTC. Residues: CASSVQGIGANVLTF.

The table lists this clone with a few counts. The chain combines TRBV19 with TRBJ1-5; TRBD1 matches at 9 bases. Germline V gives CDR1 LNHDA, CDR2 SQIVND (reference sequence). J lost 6 bases, V lost 8 bases, and 5 bases had no gene match. The CDR3 consists of 13 residues. The CDR3 DNA reads as TGTGCCAGTTCCGGGACAGGGCTTCAGCCCCAGCATTTT. Its translation is CASSGTGLQPQHF.

A remark on this clone: One end of the junction varies from germline; a read error may be responsible. The rearrangement uses TRBV7-9 and TRBJ1-1, with D perhaps TRBD1 (6 bases). The CDR3 has 15 amino acids. Germline values: CDR1 SEHNR, CDR2 FQNEAQ (reference sequence). The CDR3 is CSSSGPGTMNTEAFF. The CDR3, as DNA: TGTTCCAGCAGCGGCCCCGGGACAATGAACACTGAAGCTTTCTTT. The full variable domain, with the rest looked up from reference TRBV7-9 and TRBJ1-1, is DTGVSQNPRHKITKRGQNVTFRCDPISEHNRLYWYRQTLGQGPEFLTYFQNEAQLEKSRLLSDRFSAERPKGSFSTLEIQRTEQGDSAMYLCSSSGPGTMNTEAFFGQGTRLTVV.

This sequence joins TRBV30 and TRBJ1-2; TRBD1 matches 8 bases. V lost 3 bases to trimming and J lost 3 bases; unmatched junction nucleotides: 9. Germline CDR1 reads GTSNPN; CDR2 reads SVGIG (reference sequence). The CDR3 sequence is 15 residues long. CDR3 sequence: CAWSRRDRPYYGYTF. The DNA of the CDR3 is TGTGCCTGGAGCAGGCGGGACAGGCCTTACTATGGCTACACCTTC.

V gene TRBV5-5 combines with J gene TRBJ1-3; D is perhaps TRBD1 (6 bases). CDR3 length equals 16 residues. Deletions cut 4 bases from V and 0 bases from J, with 14 bases between. Germline V gene data show CDR1 as SGHKS and CDR2 as YYEKEE (reference sequence). Here the CDR3 reads CASSEAGTLSGNTIYF. For the CDR3, the DNA is TGTGCCAGCAGCGAAGCCGGGACACTCTCTGGAAACACCATATATTTT. Together with reference TRBV5-5 and TRBJ1-3, the CDR3 gives the full variable domain: DAGVTQSPTHLIKTRGQQVTLRCSPISGHKSVSWYQQVLGQGPQFIFQYYEKEERGRGNFPDRFSARQFPNYSSELNVNALLLGDSALYLCASSEAGTLSGNTIYFGEGSWLTVV.

Only a few counts were recorded for this clone. The rearrangement links TRBV5-6 to TRBJ2-7; 11 positions agree with TRBD1. The J call may be mistaken, given a closer DNA end match to TRBJ2-1. Germline CDR1 and CDR2: SGHDT and YYEEEE. CDR3 length: 15 amino acids. Here the CDR3 reads CASSSRDRGYNEQFF. In nucleotides, the CDR3 is TGTGCCAGCAGCTCCCGGGACAGGGGGTACAATGAGCAGTTCTTC.

This sequence joins TRBV7-6 and TRBJ2-1; D is uncertain. Germline CDR1 SGHVS, CDR2 FNYEAQ. The CDR3 spans 18 residues. The V end lost 3 bases, the J end lost 4 bases, and 22 bases lay between the germline ends. The CDR3 DNA reads as TGTGCCAGCAGCTTTCCTCCTTTGGGCACGGAAAATTACAATGAGCAGTTCTTC. Protein product: CASSFPPLGTENYNEQFF.

The chain combines TRBV13 with TRBJ2-5; weak D call: TRBD2 (6 bases). The CDR3 runs 15 residues. The germline V and J ends were trimmed by 0 bases and 1 base, with 9 bases remaining between them. CDR1 and CDR2 (germline): PRHDT, FYEKMQ (reference sequence). The CDR3 loop is CASSLGRLVQETQYF. The CDR3, as DNA: TGTGCCAGCAGCTTAGGCAGACTAGTCCAAGAGACCCAGTACTTC.

CDR3 amino acids: CASSPGDMGFSYEQYF. The CDR3 region has the DNA TGCGCCAGCAGCCCCGGGGATATGGGGTTCTCCTACGAGCAGTACTTC. This chain uses TRBV4-1 with TRBJ2-7; D is perhaps TRBD2 (5 bases). The CDR3 consists of 16 residues. The V end was cut by 4 bases, the J end by 0 bases, with 16 bases between. Looked up from germline, CDR1 is MGHRA and CDR2 is YSYEKL.

The chain is built from TRBV28 and TRBJ2-5; 8 bases agree with TRBD1. Near its end, the DNA agrees better with TRBJ2-7, so the J call may be wrong. The CDR3 covers 13 residues. Germline CDR1 is MDHEN and CDR2 is SYDVKM. This chain's CDR3 is CASSATGAHEQYF. In nucleotides, the CDR3 is TGTGCCAGCAGTGCGACAGGGGCCCACGAGCAGTACTTC.

The CDR3 is CASTAGSSYNEQFF. The CDR3 nucleotides read TGTGCCAGCACAGCGGGGAGCTCCTACAATGAGCAGTTCTTC. This chain uses TRBV6-6 with TRBJ2-1; 7 bases fit TRBD2. After removal of 7 bases from V and 0 bases from J, the junction contained 3 bases not matched to a gene. The CDR3 totals 14 residues. Per the germline V gene, CDR1 is MNHNY and CDR2 is SVGAGI (reference sequence).

The J gene is TRBJ1-6, the V gene TRBV18, with 8 bases identical to TRBD1. V lost 3 bases and J lost 7; bases outside the gene matches: 5. This CDR3 contains 15 residues. Germline CDR1 and CDR2: KGHSH and LQKENI. CDR3 residues: CASSPQGQENSPLHF. CDR3 nucleotide sequence: TGTGCCAGCTCACCCCAGGGACAGGAAAATTCACCCCTCCACTTT.

A note on this clone: No DNA is shown, since the ends of the CDR3 on it are uncertain; the CDR3 is the one TCRdb lists. The CDR3 loop is CASTSVPGLQSQETQYF. V gene TRBV19 combines with J gene TRBJ2-5; the table's D call, TRBD2, was not checked against the DNA. The CDR3 adds up to 17 amino acids, both ends counted. Looked up from germline, CDR1 is LNHDA and CDR2 is SQIVND (reference sequence).

The CDR3 DNA follows: TGTGCCAGTAGTTCGAGGTCGACAGGGGGCACAGATACGCAGTATTTT. Its protein is CASSSRSTGGTDTQYF. The chain links TRBV19 to TRBJ2-3, with 8 nucleotides matching TRBD1. Germline V lookup: CDR1 LNHDA, CDR2 SQIVND (reference sequence). V was clipped by 5 bases and J by 1 base; unmatched bases: 8. The CDR3 has 16 amino acids.

CDR3 residues: CASSWGQGEAPNYGYTF. CDR3 DNA sequence: TGCGCCAGCAGCTGGGGACAGGGGGAGGCTCCTAACTATGGCTACACCTTC. The chain recombines TRBV5-1 with TRBJ1-2; TRBD1 matches 11 bases. The CDR3 has 17 residues. V lost 3 bases to trimming and J lost 0 bases; unmatched junction nucleotides: 7. Germline V gene lookup returns CDR1 SGHRS and CDR2 YFSETQ.

This clone was recorded once. The gene calls are TRBV10-1 and TRBJ1-1, with 9 bases that match TRBD1. Germline V CDR1 and CDR2: WNHNN, SYGVQD (reference sequence). Germline trimming cut 6 bases from V and 4 bases from J; bases unmatched to any gene: 6. The CDR3 is made up of 14 amino acids. CDR3 in amino acids: CASSGTGSATEAFF. CDR3 DNA: TGCGCCAGCAGCGGGACAGGGTCAGCCACTGAAGCTTTCTTT.